This TCR beta chain was profiled in a study of radiotherapy plus CTLA-4 blockade in lung cancer. Study details: Across the patients, objective responses occurred in more than 15%, and disease control in approximately 30%.

To note about this clone: Its antigen is not known.

Germline values: CDR1 LGHNA, CDR2 YSLEER. The V end lost 0 bases, the J end lost 0 bases, and 5 bases lay between the germline ends. CDR3 length: 14 residues. Profiled with immunoSEQ multiplex PCR; TCRdb holds only in-frame clones, not every one. Of 45,000 or so clones detected, roughly 88% appear once; the ten largest clones hold 6% to 8.5%. Study-wide findings and caveats: Tumor-derived TCR clones expanded in blood after radiotherapy plus ipilimumab. Interferon-beta and early blood T cell clone dynamics reportedly predicted response best.

The TCR comes from a human donor with non-small cell lung cancer whose response to radiotherapy plus ipilimumab could not be evaluated. This rearrangement joins TRBV4-3 to TRBJ1-2; D ambiguous. The sequenced sample was peripheral blood, obtained from a patient treated with radiotherapy plus ipilimumab. The CDR3 here is CASSQDRTNYGYTF. Here the CDR3 DNA reads TGCGCCAGCAGCCAAGACAGAACTAACTATGGCTACACCTTC.